These 30 T cell receptor beta chains originate from one sample sequenced in a study of response to subunit inactivated influenza vaccine (dated by TCRdb to the late 2010s). Preparation of the library involved RT-PCR. Data came from an Illumina HiSeq 2500. TCRdb reanalyzed the raw reads on its own, using fastp at Q25 for trimming and MiXCR for clone calling, and kept in-frame beta chains. Merged by CDR3 protein, the rows form single entries marked with the most common genes and DNA. Recorded for this sample are under 950,000 distinct CDR3 sequences; 21% of them occurred a single time. Roughly a tenth of the sample goes to the ten largest clones. The material sequenced was PBMCs from blood, taken 5 to 6 days after vaccination. These receptors came from a man in his fifties who received an inactivated influenza vaccine. Donor details come from another sample of the same person, matched by shared clones.

This clonotype has only a few counts. The V and J genes are TRBV29-1 and TRBJ1-1, with TRBD1 identical over 8 bases. The J segment lost 4 bases and the V segment lost 8 bases, leaving 15 bases of the junction unmatched. The CDR3 spans 15 residues. Germline V gene data show CDR1 as SQVTM and CDR2 as ANQGSEA. As DNA, the CDR3 is TGCAGCTCTGCGGGGAGGAGGACAGGGAGCACTGAAGCTTTCTTT. It translates to CSSAGRRTGSTEAFF.

This clonotype was seen only a few times. J is TRBJ2-1 and V is TRBV20-1; 9 bases match TRBD1. J gave up 8 bases and V 2 bases, and 13 bases lay outside the gene matches. The CDR3 runs to 16 residues. The germline V gene has CDR1 DFQATT and CDR2 SNEGSKA (reference sequence). The CDR3 protein is CSARTGGQGIGHEQFF. Written as DNA, the CDR3 is TGCAGTGCTAGAACCGGCGGACAGGGGATTGGGCATGAGCAGTTCTTC.

The chain combines TRBV28 with TRBJ2-7, with D perhaps matching TRBD2 (5 bases). The V gene's germline CDR1 is MDHEN and CDR2 SYDVKM. There are 14 residues in the CDR3. Trimming pared 6 bases from V and 3 bases from J, leaving 15 bases between. The CDR3 DNA is TGTGCCAGCAGCCCCTTCTTGGCGGGCTACGAGCAGTACTTC. It codes for CASSPFLAGYEQYF. The full variable domain, with the rest looked up from reference TRBV28 and TRBJ2-7, is DVKVTQSSRYLVKRTGEKVFLECVQDMDHENMFWYRQDPGLGLRLIYFSYDVKMKEKGDIPEGYSVSREKKERFSLILESASTNQTSMYLCASSPFLAGYEQYFGPGTRLTVT.

This chain joins TRBV11-2 and TRBJ2-7, with 9 bases aligning to TRBD2. Trimming removed 5 bases from V and 6 bases from J; junction bases left unmatched: 8. The germline gives CDR1 SGHAT, CDR2 FQNNGV. There are 14 residues in the CDR3. The CDR3 loop is CASSGPGLASEQYF. CDR3 coding DNA: TGTGCCAGCAGCGGACCGGGACTAGCTTCCGAGCAGTACTTC. Using reference TRBV11-2 and TRBJ2-7 for the parts outside the CDR3, the full variable domain is EAGVAQSPRYKIIEKRQSVAFWCNPISGHATLYWYQQILGQGPKLLIQFQNNGVVDDSQLPKDRFSAERLKGVDSTLKIQPAKLEDSAVYLCASSGPGLASEQYFGPGTRLTVT.

The chain combines TRBV20-1 with TRBJ2-1; 10 nucleotides line up with TRBD2. Trimming at V came to 7 bases and at J to 0 bases, leaving 6 bases not matched to a gene. The CDR3 covers 15 residues. Germline assignment: CDR1 DFQATT and CDR2 SNEGSKA (reference sequence). Written as DNA, the CDR3 is TGCAGTGGAAAGCGGGAGGGCAGCTCCTACAATGAGCAGTTCTTC. Residues: CSGKREGSSYNEQFF.

J is TRBJ1-4 and V is TRBV5-1; 12 bases are shared with TRBD1. V dropped 3 bases and J dropped 10; count of bases not matched to a gene: 4. The CDR3 runs 14 residues. Germline values: CDR1 SGHRS, CDR2 YFSETQ. CDR3 protein: CASSSGTGGAKLFF. In DNA, the CDR3 is TGCGCCAGCAGCTCCGGGACAGGGGGCGCAAAACTGTTTTTT.

In this sample, this clonotype turned up a few times. This rearrangement joins TRBV5-1 to TRBJ2-1; maybe TRBD1 (7 bases). Trimming left V 4 bases short and J 4 bases short, with 15 bases between. The CDR3 runs 15 residues. Germline CDR1 reads SGHRS; CDR2 reads YFSETQ. The CDR3 spells CASSPQGGGYNEQFF. CDR3 sequence (DNA): TGCGCCAGCAGCCCCCAGGGGGGAGGTTACAATGAGCAGTTCTTC. The whole variable domain, filled in from reference TRBV5-1 and TRBJ2-1, reads KAGVTQTPRYLIKTRGQQVTLSCSPISGHRSVSWYQQTPGQGLQFLFEYFSETQRNKGNFPGRFSGRQFSNSRSEMNVSTLELGDSALYLCASSPQGGGYNEQFFGPGTRLTVL.

This chain links TRBV5-5 with TRBJ2-1; tentatively, D is TRBD1 or TRBD2 (5 bases each). Germline V lookup: CDR1 SGHKS, CDR2 YYEKEE (reference sequence). The CDR3 is 15 amino acids. The ends were cut back, 4 bases at V and 0 bases at J, with 11 bases in the middle. The CDR3 sequence: CASSEGPVSYNEQFF. CDR3 coding DNA: TGTGCCAGCAGCGAGGGGCCGGTCTCCTACAATGAGCAGTTCTTC.

The chain couples TRBV7-3 to TRBJ2-2, with TRBD1 as a possible D gene (6 bases). CDR1 SGHTA and CDR2 FQGTGA come from the germline V gene. CDR3 size: 16 residues. The ends were cut back, 5 bases at V and 3 bases at J, with 16 bases in the middle. The CDR3 nucleotides read TGTGCCAGCAGCCCCCTGGTGACAGGCGACACCGGGGAGCTGTTTTTT. This translates into CASSPLVTGDTGELFF.

This clonotype was counted ten times or more. The gene calls are TRBV4-2 and TRBJ1-5; 8 bases are a match to TRBD1. Germline CDR1 and CDR2: LGHNA and YNFKEQ. This CDR3 contains 15 residues. Trimming at V came to 0 bases and at J to 6 bases, leaving 4 bases not matched to a gene. The CDR3 here is CASSQDPTGVQPQHF. The CDR3 DNA reads TGTGCCAGCAGCCAAGATCCGACAGGGGTTCAGCCCCAGCATTTT.

The genes are TRBV24-1 and TRBJ2-5; 7 bases line up with TRBD1. Germline CDR1 KGHDR, CDR2 SFDVKD. The CDR3 sequence is 16 residues long. V lost 4 bases to trimming and J lost 5 bases; unmatched junction nucleotides: 12. For the CDR3, the DNA is TGTGCCACCAGTGAAGGGGGCGGAAGAGTTTTGGAGACCCAGTACTTC. Translation: CATSEGGGRVLETQYF.

This clonotype turned up a few times. The chain uses TRBV10-3 and TRBJ2-3; 10 bases agree with TRBD1. The CDR3 runs 14 residues. Trimming cost V 6 bases and J 6 bases; bases outside gene matches: 6. CDR1 and CDR2 from the germline V gene are ENHRY and SYGVKD. DNA for the CDR3: TGTGCCATCAGCGGGACAGGGGATCCGGATACGCAGTATTTT. Translating gives CAISGTGDPDTQYF.

The V and J genes are TRBV5-1 and TRBJ2-7; D is undetermined. V was cut by 7 bases and J by 5 bases, with 22 bases left in between. The CDR3 consists of 15 residues. The germline V gene encodes CDR1 SGHRS and CDR2 YFSETQ. As DNA, the CDR3 is TGCGCCAGCTGCGACCACCCGGGTCGGTTCGACGAGCAGTACTTC. As protein: CASCDHPGRFDEQYF.

The V and J genes are TRBV7-6 and TRBJ2-1, with 9 bases lining up with TRBD1. This CDR3 has 15 amino acids. After removal of 5 bases from V and 6 bases from J, the junction contained 8 bases not matched to a gene. From germline, CDR1 is SGHVS and CDR2 FNYEAQ. The CDR3 spells CASSSTGGSGNEQFF. Here the CDR3 DNA reads TGTGCCAGCAGCAGCACAGGGGGCTCCGGCAATGAGCAGTTCTTC.

This clonotype has just a few counts. The chain links TRBV5-1 to TRBJ2-7, with D possibly matching TRBD1 (6 bases). V lost 4 bases, J lost 4 bases, and 18 bases lay in between. The CDR3 runs to 15 residues. In germline, CDR1 is SGHRS, CDR2 YFSETQ. CDR3 protein: CASSQTGTLPYEQYF. DNA of the CDR3: TGCGCCAGCAGCCAAACCGGGACATTGCCTTACGAGCAGTACTTC.

In DNA form, the CDR3 reads TGTGCCAACACCCCCTGCCGGGACAGGGGCACAGATACGCAGTATTTT. It encodes CANTPCRDRGTDTQYF. V and J are TRBV28 and TRBJ2-3; TRBD1 matches 9 bases. This CDR3 has 16 residues. The V segment lost 10 bases and the J segment 1 base; nucleotides outside the gene matches: 12. Germline-derived CDR1 and CDR2 are MDHEN and SYDVKM.

The gene calls are TRBV6-1 and TRBJ2-3, with a possible D match to TRBD2 (6 bases). CDR1 MNHNS and CDR2 SASEGT come from the germline V gene. The CDR3 loop spans 13 amino acids. The V end lost 6 bases, the J end lost 4 bases, and 11 bases lay between the germline ends. CDR3 residues: CASSRGLSDTQYF. In DNA form, the CDR3 reads TGTGCCAGCAGCCGGGGGTTATCAGATACGCAGTATTTT.

The chain employs TRBV24-1 and TRBJ1-3; 11 nucleotides line up with TRBD1. Germline V gene lookup returns CDR1 KGHDR and CDR2 SFDVKD. The CDR3 is 18 residues long. V lost 4 bases and J lost 0; bases outside the gene matches: 7. CDR3 residues: CATSEGAGTGGSGNTIYF. CDR3 DNA sequence: TGTGCCACCAGTGAGGGTGCCGGGACAGGGGGCTCTGGAAACACCATATATTTT.

J is TRBJ2-1 and V is TRBV5-1, with 10 bases aligning to TRBD2. The V segment lost 1 base and the J segment 4 bases; nucleotides outside the gene matches: 8. The CDR3 runs to 17 residues. Per germline, CDR1 SGHRS and CDR2 YFSETQ. The CDR3 loop is CASSLYPGLARYNEQFF. The CDR3 nucleotides are TGCGCCAGCAGCTTGTACCCGGGACTAGCGCGTTACAATGAGCAGTTCTTC.

This clonotype was observed once. The chain carries TRBV27 and TRBJ2-5, with D tentatively TRBD2 (7 bases). CDR1 is MNHEY, CDR2 SMNVEV, per germline (reference sequence). The V end was cut by 5 bases, the J end by 4 bases, with 14 bases between. This CDR3 has 14 amino acids. Here the CDR3 reads CASSAWGGAETQYF. In nucleotides, the CDR3 is TGTGCCAGCAGTGCTTGGGGGGGGGCAGAGACCCAGTACTTC.

This clonotype was seen only a few times. The V gene is TRBV28, the J gene TRBJ2-3; D unclear. The CDR3 extends over 15 amino acids. With 5 bases removed from V and 2 bases from J, the gap between germline ends came to 14 bases. Germline lookup yields CDR1 MDHEN and CDR2 SYDVKM. The CDR3 nucleotides read TGTGCCAGCAGTGCAAGCCGTCCGGTCACAGATACGCAGTATTTT. Amino acids: CASSASRPVTDTQYF.

This sequence joins TRBV28 and TRBJ2-7; possibly TRBD1 for D (6 bases). V lost 5 bases to trimming and J lost 3 bases, with 23 bases between them. The germline CDR1 and CDR2 sequences are MDHEN and SYDVKM. CDR3 length equals 17 residues. For the CDR3, the DNA is TGTGCCAGCAGTGGATACTGGGACACCCACCAAAACTACGAGCAGTACTTC. Protein sequence: CASSGYWDTHQNYEQYF.

This clonotype has more than one count but fewer than ten. V gene TRBV15 combines with J gene TRBJ2-1; D possibly corresponds to TRBD1 (6 bases). Per the germline V gene, CDR1 is LNHNV and CDR2 is YYDKDF (reference sequence). V was shortened by 0 bases and J by 3 bases, with 9 bases between the two germline ends. This CDR3 is built from 15 residues. The CDR3 DNA sequence: TGTGCCACCAGCAGAGATTTGGACAGCTACAATGAGCAGTTCTTC. It encodes CATSRDLDSYNEQFF.

This clonotype was counted between two and nine times. The rearrangement joins TRBV20-1 to TRBJ2-1; a possible D gene is TRBD2 (6 bases). This CDR3 contains 17 residues. Germline CDR1 reads DFQATT; CDR2 reads SNEGSKA (reference sequence). Trimming left V 1 base short and J 6 bases short, with 22 bases between. CDR3 residues: CSARVGGPLGVSNEQFF. Here the CDR3 DNA reads TGCAGTGCTAGAGTCGGGGGTCCCCTTGGCGTTAGCAATGAGCAGTTCTTC.

The chain employs TRBV29-1 and TRBJ2-2; 10 bases line up with TRBD2. Germline CDR1 SQVTM, CDR2 ANQGSEA. The CDR3 extends over 14 amino acids. V was pared by 6 bases and J by 3 bases, with 4 bases of the junction left unmatched. CDR3 amino acids: CSVTGLAYTGELFF. In nucleotides, the CDR3 is TGCAGCGTGACGGGACTAGCGTACACCGGGGAGCTGTTTTTT.

The chain combines TRBV30 with TRBJ2-7; a weak D match, TRBD1 (5 bases). With 7 bases removed from V and 0 bases from J, the gap between germline ends came to 13 bases. This CDR3 has 13 amino acids. From germline, CDR1 is GTSNPN and CDR2 SVGIG (reference sequence). CDR3 bases: TGTGCCTCCAGGGTGGCGATCTCCTACGAGCAGTACTTC. Amino acid sequence: CASRVAISYEQYF.

J is TRBJ1-4 and V is TRBV6-1, with D maybe TRBD1 (5 bases). There are 10 residues in the CDR3. Germline V lookup: CDR1 MNHNS, CDR2 SASEGT. The V end lost 11 bases, the J end lost 8 bases, and 9 bases lay between the germline ends. CDR3: CACGDEKLFF. CDR3 DNA: TGTGCCTGCGGGGACGAAAAACTGTTTTTT.

This chain connects TRBV20-1 to TRBJ1-6; D unclear. The CDR3 contains 13 residues. Trimming shortened V by 0 bases and J by 10 bases, and 10 bases separated the two germline ends. CDR1 is DFQATT, CDR2 SNEGSKA, per germline (reference sequence). The CDR3 loop is CSAREVFRSPLHF. CDR3 DNA: TGCAGTGCTAGAGAGGTCTTTAGATCACCCCTCCACTTT.

The V gene is TRBV2, the J gene TRBJ2-3; D call uncertain. V shed 3 bases and J shed 3 bases, with 22 bases lying between them. The CDR3 runs to 18 residues. Germline V gene data show CDR1 as SNHLY and CDR2 as FYNNEI. CDR3 bases: TGTGCCAGCAGTGATTACCCGGGCCCCCGAACGAGAACAGATACGCAGTATTTT. Its protein product is CASSDYPGPRTRTDTQYF.

This clonotype turned up a few times. J is TRBJ2-1 and V is TRBV5-5, with a tentative D call TRBD2 (5 bases). CDR3 length: 17 residues. The germline V and J ends were trimmed by 2 bases and 3 bases, with 18 bases remaining between them. The germline gives CDR1 SGHKS, CDR2 YYEKEE (reference sequence). The DNA of the CDR3 is TGTGCCAGCAGCTTCTTCGGACTGCCGATTTTCTACAATGAGCAGTTCTTC. It is translated as CASSFFGLPIFYNEQFF.